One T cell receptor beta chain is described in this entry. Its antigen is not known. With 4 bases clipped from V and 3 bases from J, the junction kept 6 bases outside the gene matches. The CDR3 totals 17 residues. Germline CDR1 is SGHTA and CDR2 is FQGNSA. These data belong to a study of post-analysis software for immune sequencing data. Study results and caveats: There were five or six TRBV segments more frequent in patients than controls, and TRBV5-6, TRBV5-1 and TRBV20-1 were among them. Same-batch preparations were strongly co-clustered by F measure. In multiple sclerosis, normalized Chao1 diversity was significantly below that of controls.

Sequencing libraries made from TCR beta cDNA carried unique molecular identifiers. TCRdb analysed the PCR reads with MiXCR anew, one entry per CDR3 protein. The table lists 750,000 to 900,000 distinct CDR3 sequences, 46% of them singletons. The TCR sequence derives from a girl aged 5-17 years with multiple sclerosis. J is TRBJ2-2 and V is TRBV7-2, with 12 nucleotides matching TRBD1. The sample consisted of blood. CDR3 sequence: CASSSGQGARDTGELFF. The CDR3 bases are TGTGCCAGCAGCTCGGGACAGGGGGCGCGGGACACCGGGGAGCTGTTTTTT.